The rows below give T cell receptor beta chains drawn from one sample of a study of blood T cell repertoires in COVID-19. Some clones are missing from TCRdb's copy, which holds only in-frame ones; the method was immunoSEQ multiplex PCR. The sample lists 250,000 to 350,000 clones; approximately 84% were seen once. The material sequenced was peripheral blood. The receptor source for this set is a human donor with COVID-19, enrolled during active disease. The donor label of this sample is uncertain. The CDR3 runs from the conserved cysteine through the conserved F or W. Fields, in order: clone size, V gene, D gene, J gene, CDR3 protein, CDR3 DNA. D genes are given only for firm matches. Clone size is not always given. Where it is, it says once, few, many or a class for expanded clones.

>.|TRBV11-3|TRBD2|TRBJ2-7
CASSATSGSYEQYF
TGTGCCAGCAGCGCAACTAGCGGGAGTTACGAGCAGTACTTC
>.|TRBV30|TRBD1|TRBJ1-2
CASYRDRLYGYTF
TGTGCCTCTTACCGGGACAGGCTCTATGGCTACACCTTC
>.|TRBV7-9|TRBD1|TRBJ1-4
CASSTAHAGQDNEKLFF
TGTGCCAGCAGCACAGCTCATGCGGGACAGGATAATGAAAAACTGTTTTTT
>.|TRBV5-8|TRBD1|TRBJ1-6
CASSWGQRDNSPLHF
TGTGCCAGCAGCTGGGGACAGAGAGATAATTCACCCCTCCACTTT
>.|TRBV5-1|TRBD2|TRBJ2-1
CASSPQTYREGLRNEQFF
TGCGCCAGCAGCCCACAGACTTACCGGGAGGGCCTAAGGAATGAGCAGTTCTTC
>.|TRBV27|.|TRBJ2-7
CASSPGFTYEQYF
TGTGCCAGCAGTCCCGGGTTCACCTACGAGCAGTACTTC
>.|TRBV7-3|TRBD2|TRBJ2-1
CASSARTSDYNEQFF
TGTGCCAGCAGCGCCCGGACTAGCGACTACAATGAGCAGTTCTTC
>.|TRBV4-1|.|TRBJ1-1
CASSFILGRTEAFF
TGCGCCAGCAGCTTCATTCTAGGGAGGACTGAAGCTTTCTTT
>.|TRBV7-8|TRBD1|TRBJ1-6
CASSQDRGLNSPLHF
TGTGCCAGCAGTCAGGACAGGGGGCTGAATTCACCCCTCCACTTT
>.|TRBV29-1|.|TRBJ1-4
CSVEPSGSSEKLFF
TGCAGCGTTGAACCCAGCGGTAGTAGTGAAAAACTGTTTTTT
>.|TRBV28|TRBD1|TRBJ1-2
CASSPPGQDLYGYTF
TGTGCCAGCAGTCCCCCGGGACAGGATCTCTATGGCTACACCTTC
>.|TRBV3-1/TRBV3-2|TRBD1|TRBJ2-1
CASSQDIRTGPYNEQFF
TGTGCCAGCAGCCAAGATATTAGGACAGGGCCTTACAATGAGCAGTTCTTC
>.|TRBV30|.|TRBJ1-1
CAWTRYRSDTEAFF
TGTGCCTGGACACGTTACAGGTCTGACACTGAAGCTTTCTTT
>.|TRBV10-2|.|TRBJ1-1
CASSDQDYTEAFF
TGCGCCAGCAGTGATCAGGACTACACTGAAGCTTTCTTT
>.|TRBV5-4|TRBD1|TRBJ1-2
CASSSPSPGQLLYGYTF
TGTGCCAGCAGCTCCCCGTCCCCGGGACAGCTCCTATATGGCTACACCTTC
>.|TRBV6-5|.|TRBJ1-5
CASSWSSNQPQHF
TGTGCCAGCAGTTGGAGCAGCAATCAGCCCCAGCATTTT
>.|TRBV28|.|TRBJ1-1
CASSLFFAEAFF
TGTGCCAGCAGTTTATTCTTTGCTGAAGCTTTCTTT
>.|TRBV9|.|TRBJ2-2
CASSVDQGRTGELFF
TGTGCCAGCAGCGTAGACCAGGGTCGCACCGGGGAGCTGTTTTTT
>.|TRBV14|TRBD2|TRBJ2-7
CASSQQLAGRDEQYF
TGTGCCAGCAGCCAGCAACTAGCGGGGCGCGACGAGCAGTACTTC
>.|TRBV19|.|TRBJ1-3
CASSIRAGLSSGNTIYF
TGTGCCAGTAGTATACGAGCTGGGCTGAGCTCTGGAAACACCATATATTTT
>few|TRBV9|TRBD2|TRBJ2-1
CASSVVAGGHNEQFF
TGTGCCAGCAGCGTAGTAGCGGGAGGCCACAATGAGCAGTTCTTC
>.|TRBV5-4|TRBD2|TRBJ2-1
CASSLELAASANEQFF
TGTGCCAGCAGCTTGGAGCTAGCGGCCTCCGCGAATGAGCAGTTCTTC
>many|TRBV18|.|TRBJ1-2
CASSEGETQGYTF
TGTGCCAGCTCTGAAGGGGAAACGCAAGGCTACACCTTC